Detailed here is one T cell receptor (beta chain). This may stem from a read error, because a much larger clone lies one nucleotide away. CDR3 length equals 14 residues. The germline gives CDR1 SGHDT, CDR2 YYEEEE. TCRdb fed the RT-PCR reads into MiXCR, producing one record per CDR3 protein. Here the sample spans around 700,000 distinct CDR3 sequences, approximately 15% being singletons. The sequence was obtained from a female donor in good health, serving as a healthy control. This chain links TRBV5-6 with TRBJ2-7; no clear D gene. The sequenced material came from memory CD4+ T cells from blood. CDR3 bases: TGTGCCAGCTCCCTAACGGGTCGTTCCTACGATCAGTACTTC. The encoded protein is CASSLTGRSYDQYF.